This paragraph covers one TCR beta chain sequence. The data were taken from a study of T cell changes during pregnancy in multiple sclerosis. TCRdb keeps only in-frame clones here, not all; method: immunoSEQ multiplex PCR. The data show almost 65,000 clones, around 93% seen once. Source: peripheral blood, taken in the first trimester of pregnancy. This receptor was obtained from a female donor with multiple sclerosis, enrolled in a pregnancy study.

This CDR3 is CASSERGSFTGELFF. CDR3 nucleotide sequence: TGTGCCAGCAGCGAGCGGGGGAGCTTCACCGGGGAGCTGTTTTTT. This rearrangement joins TRBV9 to TRBJ2-2; 8 bases are shared with TRBD2. V dropped 3 bases and J dropped 4; count of bases not matched to a gene: 5. Germline CDR1 SGDLS, CDR2 YYNGEE. The CDR3 is made up of 15 amino acids.